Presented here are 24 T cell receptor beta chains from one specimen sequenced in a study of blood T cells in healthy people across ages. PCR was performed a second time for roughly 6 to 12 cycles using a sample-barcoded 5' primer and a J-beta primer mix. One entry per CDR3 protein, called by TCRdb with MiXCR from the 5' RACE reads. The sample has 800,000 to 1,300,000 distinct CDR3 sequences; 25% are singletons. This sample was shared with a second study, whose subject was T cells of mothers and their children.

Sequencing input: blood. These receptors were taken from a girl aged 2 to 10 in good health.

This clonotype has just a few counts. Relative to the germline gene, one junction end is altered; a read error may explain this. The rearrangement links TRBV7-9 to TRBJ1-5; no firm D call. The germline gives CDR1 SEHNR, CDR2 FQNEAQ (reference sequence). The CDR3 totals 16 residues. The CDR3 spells CASSSSGPYSNQPQHF. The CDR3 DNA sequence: TGTGCTAGCAGCTCCTCGGGCCCTTATAGCAATCAGCCCCAGCATTTT. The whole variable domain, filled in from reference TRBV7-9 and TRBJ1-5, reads DTGVSQNPRHKITKRGQNVTFRCDPISEHNRLYWYRQTLGQGPEFLTYFQNEAQLEKSRLLSDRFSAERPKGSFSTLEIQRTEQGDSAMYLCASSSSGPYSNQPQHFGDGTRLSIL.

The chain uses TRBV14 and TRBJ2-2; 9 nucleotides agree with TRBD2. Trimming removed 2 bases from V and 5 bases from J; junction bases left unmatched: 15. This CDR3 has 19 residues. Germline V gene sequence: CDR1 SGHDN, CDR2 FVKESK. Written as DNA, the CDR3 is TGTGCCAGCAGCCAACGGTCTAGCGGGAAAAAAAGTCGGACCGGGGAGCTGTTTTTT. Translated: CASSQRSSGKKSRTGELFF. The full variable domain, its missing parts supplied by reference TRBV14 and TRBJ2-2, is EAGVTQFPSHSVIEKGQTVTLRCDPISGHDNLYWYRRVMGKEIKFLLHFVKESKQDESGMPNNRFLAERTGGTYSTLKVQPAELEDSGVYFCASSQRSSGKKSRTGELFFGEGSRLTVL.

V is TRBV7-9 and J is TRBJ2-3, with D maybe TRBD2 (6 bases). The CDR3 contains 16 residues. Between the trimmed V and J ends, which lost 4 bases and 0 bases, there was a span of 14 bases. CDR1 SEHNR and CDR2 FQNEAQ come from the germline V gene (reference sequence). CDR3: CASSSPGSGSTDTQYF. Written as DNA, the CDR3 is TGTGCCAGCAGCTCCCCCGGTAGCGGAAGCACAGATACGCAGTATTTT.

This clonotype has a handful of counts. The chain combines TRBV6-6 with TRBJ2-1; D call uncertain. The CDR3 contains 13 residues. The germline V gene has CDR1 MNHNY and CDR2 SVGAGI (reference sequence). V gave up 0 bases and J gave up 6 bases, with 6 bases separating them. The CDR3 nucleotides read TGTGCCAGCAGTTACTCCCCCTCCAATGAGCAGTTCTTC. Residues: CASSYSPSNEQFF.

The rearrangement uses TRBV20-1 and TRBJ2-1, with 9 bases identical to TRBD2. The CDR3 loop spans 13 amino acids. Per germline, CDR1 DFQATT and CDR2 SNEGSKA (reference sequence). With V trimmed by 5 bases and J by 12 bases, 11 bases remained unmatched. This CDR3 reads CSAAGASGIGQFF. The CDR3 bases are TGCAGTGCTGCCGGGGCTAGCGGGATAGGGCAGTTCTTC.

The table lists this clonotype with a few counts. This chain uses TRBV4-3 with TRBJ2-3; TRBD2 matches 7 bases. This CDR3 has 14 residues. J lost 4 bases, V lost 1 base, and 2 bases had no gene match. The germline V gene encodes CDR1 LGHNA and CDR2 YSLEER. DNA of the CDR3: TGCGCCAGCAGCCAAGGCGGACTAGCAGATACGCAGTATTTT. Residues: CASSQGGLADTQYF.

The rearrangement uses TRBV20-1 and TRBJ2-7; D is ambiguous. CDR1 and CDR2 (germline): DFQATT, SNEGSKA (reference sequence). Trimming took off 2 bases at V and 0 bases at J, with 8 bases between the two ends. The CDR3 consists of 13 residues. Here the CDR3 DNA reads TGCAGTGCTAGACGGCCCAGCTCCTACGAGCAGTACTTC. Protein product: CSARRPSSYEQYF.

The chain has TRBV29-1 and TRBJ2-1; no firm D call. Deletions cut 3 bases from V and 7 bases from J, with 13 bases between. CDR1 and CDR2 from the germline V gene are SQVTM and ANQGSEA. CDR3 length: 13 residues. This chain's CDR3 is CSVDDPYRNEQFF. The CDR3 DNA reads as TGCAGCGTTGACGACCCCTATAGGAATGAGCAGTTCTTC.

Written as DNA, the CDR3 is TGCAGTGCTCAGGGACAGGGAAATAGGGGCGAGCAGTACTTC. The encoded protein is CSAQGQGNRGEQYF. This rearrangement joins TRBV20-1 to TRBJ2-7; 9 bases line up with TRBD1. The germline gives CDR1 DFQATT, CDR2 SNEGSKA (reference sequence). The CDR3 runs 14 residues. V shed 5 bases, J shed 6 bases, and the junction held 11 bases outside the gene matches.

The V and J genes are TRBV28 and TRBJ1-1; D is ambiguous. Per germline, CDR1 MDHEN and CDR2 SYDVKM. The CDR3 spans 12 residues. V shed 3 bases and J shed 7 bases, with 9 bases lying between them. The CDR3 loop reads CASSLVRIEAFF. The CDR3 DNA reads TGTGCCAGCAGTTTGGTGCGGATTGAAGCTTTCTTT.

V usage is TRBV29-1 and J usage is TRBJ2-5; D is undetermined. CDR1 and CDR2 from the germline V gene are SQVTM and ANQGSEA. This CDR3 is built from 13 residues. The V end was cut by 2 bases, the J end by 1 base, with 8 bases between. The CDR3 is CSVERHLQETQYF. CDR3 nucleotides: TGCAGCGTTGAACGTCATCTCCAAGAGACCCAGTACTTC.

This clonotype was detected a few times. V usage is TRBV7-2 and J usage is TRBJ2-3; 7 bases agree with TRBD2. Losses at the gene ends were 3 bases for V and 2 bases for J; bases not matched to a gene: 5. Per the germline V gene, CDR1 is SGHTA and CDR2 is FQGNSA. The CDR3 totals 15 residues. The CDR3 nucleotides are TGTGCCAGCAGCTTTACCCTAGCGGACACAGATACGCAGTATTTT. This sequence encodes CASSFTLADTDTQYF.

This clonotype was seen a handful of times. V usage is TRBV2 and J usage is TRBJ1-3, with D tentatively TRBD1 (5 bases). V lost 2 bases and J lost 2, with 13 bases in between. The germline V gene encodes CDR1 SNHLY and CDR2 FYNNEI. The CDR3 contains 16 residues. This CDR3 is CASSEHGRATGNTIYF. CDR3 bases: TGTGCCAGCAGTGAACATGGCAGGGCAACTGGAAACACCATATATTTT. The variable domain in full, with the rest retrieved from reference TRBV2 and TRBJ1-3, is EPEVTQTPSHQVTQMGQEVILRCVPISNHLYFYWYRQILGQKVEFLVSFYNNEISEKSEIFDDQFSVERPDGSNFTLKIRSTKLEDSAMYFCASSEHGRATGNTIYFGEGSWLTVV.

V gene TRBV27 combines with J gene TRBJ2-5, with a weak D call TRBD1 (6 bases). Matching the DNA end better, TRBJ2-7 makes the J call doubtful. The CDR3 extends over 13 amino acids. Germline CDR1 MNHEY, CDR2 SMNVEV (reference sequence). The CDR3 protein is CASAERGIYEQYF. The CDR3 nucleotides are TGTGCCAGCGCAGAGAGGGGGATCTACGAGCAGTACTTC.

Written as DNA, the CDR3 is TGTGCCAGCAGTTTATACGGACAGATAAAAATCAAAGGGGATGAGCAGTTCTTC. It encodes CASSLYGQIKIKGDEQFF. This chain joins TRBV27 and TRBJ2-1; D is perhaps TRBD1 (6 bases). V was shortened by 1 base and J by 8 bases, with 24 bases between the two germline ends. Germline loops: CDR1 MNHEY, CDR2 SMNVEV (reference sequence). The CDR3 sequence is 18 residues long.

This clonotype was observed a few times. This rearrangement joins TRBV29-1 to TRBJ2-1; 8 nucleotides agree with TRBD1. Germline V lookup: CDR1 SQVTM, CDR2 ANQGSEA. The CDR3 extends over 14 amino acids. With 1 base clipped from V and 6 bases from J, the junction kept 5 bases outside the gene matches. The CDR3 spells CSVEVGQGVNEQFF. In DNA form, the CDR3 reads TGCAGCGTTGAAGTAGGACAGGGTGTCAATGAGCAGTTCTTC.

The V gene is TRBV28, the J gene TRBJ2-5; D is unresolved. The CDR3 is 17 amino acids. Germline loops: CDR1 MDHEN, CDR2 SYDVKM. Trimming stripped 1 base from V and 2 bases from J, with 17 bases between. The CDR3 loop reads CASSLFGVAAPQETQYF. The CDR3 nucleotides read TGTGCCAGCAGTTTATTCGGAGTGGCGGCTCCTCAAGAGACCCAGTACTTC.

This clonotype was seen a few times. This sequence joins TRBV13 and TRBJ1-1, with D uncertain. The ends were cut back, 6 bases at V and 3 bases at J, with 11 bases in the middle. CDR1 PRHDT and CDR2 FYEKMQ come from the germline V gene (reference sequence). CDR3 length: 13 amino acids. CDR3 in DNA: TGTGCCAGCAGGGCGGGAGGCTACACTGAAGCTTTCTTT. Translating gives CASRAGGYTEAFF.

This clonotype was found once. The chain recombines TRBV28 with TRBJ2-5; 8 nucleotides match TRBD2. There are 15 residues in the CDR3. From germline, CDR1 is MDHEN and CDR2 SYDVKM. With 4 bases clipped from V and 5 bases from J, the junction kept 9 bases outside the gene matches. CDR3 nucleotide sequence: TGTGCCAGCAGTTCGCTTAGCGGGACCCGGGAGACCCAGTACTTC. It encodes CASSSLSGTRETQYF.

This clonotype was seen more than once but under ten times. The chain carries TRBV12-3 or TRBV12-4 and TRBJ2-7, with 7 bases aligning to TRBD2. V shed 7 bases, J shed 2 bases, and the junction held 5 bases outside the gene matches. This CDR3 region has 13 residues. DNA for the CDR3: TGTGCCAGCACCAAGCGGGGCCCCTACGAGCAGTACTTC. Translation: CASTKRGPYEQYF.

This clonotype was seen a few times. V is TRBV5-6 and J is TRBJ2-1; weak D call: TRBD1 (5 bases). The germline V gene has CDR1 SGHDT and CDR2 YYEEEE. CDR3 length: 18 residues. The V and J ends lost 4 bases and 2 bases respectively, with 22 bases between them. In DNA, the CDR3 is TGTGCCAGCAGCCCCCCGCAGAGACAGATTTTCCCCTACAATGAGCAGTTCTTC. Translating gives CASSPPQRQIFPYNEQFF.

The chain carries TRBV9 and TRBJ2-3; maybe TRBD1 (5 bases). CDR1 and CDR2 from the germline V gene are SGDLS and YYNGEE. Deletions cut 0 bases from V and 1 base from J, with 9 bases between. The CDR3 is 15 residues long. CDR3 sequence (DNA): TGTGCCAGCAGCGTAGGTCTGGGGCGCACAGATACGCAGTATTTT. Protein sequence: CASSVGLGRTDTQYF.

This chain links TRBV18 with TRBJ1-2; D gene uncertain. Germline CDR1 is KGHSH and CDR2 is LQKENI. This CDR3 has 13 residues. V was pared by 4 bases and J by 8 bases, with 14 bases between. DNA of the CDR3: TGTGCCAGCTCACGAAACGGCCCCTACGGCTACACCTTC. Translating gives CASSRNGPYGYTF.

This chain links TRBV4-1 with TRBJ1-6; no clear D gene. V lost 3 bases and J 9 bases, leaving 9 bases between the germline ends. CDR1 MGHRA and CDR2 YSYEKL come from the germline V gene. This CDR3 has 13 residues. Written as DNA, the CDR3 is TGCGCCAGCAGCCACGGACGAGGTTCACCCCTCCACTTT. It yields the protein CASSHGRGSPLHF.